The rows below give T cell receptor beta chains drawn from one sample of a study of T-cell memory formation after mild COVID-19. TCRdb processed the 5' RACE reads anew with MiXCR; each CDR3 protein has one entry. The table records 400,000 or so distinct CDR3 sequences, roughly 20% of them present only once. The specimen sequenced was PBMCs or a T cell subset sorted from them (not recorded which). The receptors derive from an adult woman who had mild COVID-19 (a few samples of this study predate the infection). Cell type and time point are not known. Each CDR3 is given with its conserved first and last residue. The D gene is left open where the match is weak. Expanded clones are given a class, and other clones once, few, many or no size at all.

abundance,v_gene,len,j_gene,d_gene,CDR3aa,CDR3nt
.,TRBV11-2,13,TRBJ2-1,TRBD2,CASKSSGFGEQFF,TGTGCCAGTAAATCTAGCGGGTTCGGTGAGCAGTTCTTC
.,TRBV11-2,16,TRBJ2-1,TRBD2,CASSTRLAGGRNEQFF,TGTGCCAGCAGCACCCGACTAGCGGGAGGGCGCAATGAGCAGTTCTTC
.,TRBV4-3,16,TRBJ1-2,TRBD1,CASSQRTGRAGYGYTF,TGCGCCAGCAGCCAACGGACAGGGCGGGCAGGGTATGGCTACACCTTC
.,TRBV30,12,TRBJ2-2,TRBD1,CAVDRDTGELFF,TGTGCTGTAGACAGGGACACCGGGGAGCTGTTTTTT
.,TRBV4-1,19,TRBJ2-1,TRBD2,CASSQDQASGVRIYNEQFF,TGCGCCAGCAGCCAAGATCAGGCTAGCGGGGTTCGCATATACAATGAGCAGTTCTTC
.,TRBV6-5,13,TRBJ1-1,.,CASGDKLSTEAFF,TGTGCCAGCGGGGACAAGTTGAGCACTGAAGCTTTCTTT
.,TRBV11-1,14,TRBJ2-3,TRBD1,CASSKGQLTDTQYF,TGTGCCAGCAGCAAGGGACAGCTGACAGATACGCAGTATTTT
.,TRBV7-2,14,TRBJ2-3,.,CASSKRELADTQYF,TGTGCCAGCAGCAAAAGGGAATTGGCAGATACGCAGTATTTT
few,TRBV6-2/TRBV6-3,15,TRBJ2-2,TRBD2,CASSSSGPGTGELFF,TGTGCCAGCAGTTCTAGCGGCCCGGGTACCGGGGAGCTGTTTTTT
.,TRBV20-1,16,TRBJ2-4,TRBD2,CSARDMTSGRSSIQYF,TGCAGTGCTAGAGATATGACTAGCGGGAGGTCAAGCATTCAGTACTTC
.,TRBV25-1,12,TRBJ1-4,.,CASSESPGLVFF,TGTGCCAGCAGTGAATCCCCAGGGCTGGTATTTTTT
.,TRBV24-1,12,TRBJ1-5,.,CATSDTNQPQHF,TGTGCCACCAGTGACACCAATCAGCCCCAGCATTTT
.,TRBV27,11,TRBJ1-2,.,CASGTAYGYTF,TGTGCCAGCGGGACGGCATATGGCTACACCTTC
many,TRBV7-9,12,TRBJ1-1,.,CASSLDSTEAFF,TGTGCCAGCAGCTTAGACTCCACTGAAGCTTTCTTT
few,TRBV14,15,TRBJ2-7,.,CASSRRDSSSYEQYF,TGTGCCAGCAGCCGGCGGGACAGCAGCTCCTACGAGCAGTACTTC
few,TRBV4-1,15,TRBJ1-6,.,CASSQDRLRNSPLHF,TGCGCCAGCAGCCAAGATCGCCTCAGGAATTCACCCCTCCACTTT
few,TRBV4-1,16,TRBJ2-5,.,CASSQDRGTFQETQYF,TGCGCCAGCAGCCAAGATCGGGGGACATTCCAAGAGACCCAGTACTTC
few,TRBV7-9,15,TRBJ1-2,TRBD1,CASSYRDRGLDGYTF,TGTGCCAGCAGCTACCGGGACAGGGGTCTTGATGGCTACACCTTC
.,TRBV7-3,15,TRBJ2-6,TRBD1,CASGTATSGANVLTF,TGTGCCAGTGGGACAGCAACCTCTGGGGCCAACGTCCTGACTTTC
few,TRBV4-1,15,TRBJ2-1,TRBD2,CASSQHLAGGNEQFF,TGCGCCAGCAGCCAACACCTAGCGGGGGGCAATGAGCAGTTCTTC
.,TRBV25-1,15,TRBJ2-1,.,CASSEIMWGDNEQFF,TGTGCCAGCAGTGAAATTATGTGGGGCGACAATGAGCAGTTCTTC
.,TRBV6-1,13,TRBJ1-2,.,CASSTPGLYGYTF,TGTGCCAGCAGTACCCCCGGGCTTTATGGCTACACCTTC
.,TRBV7-9,15,TRBJ1-2,TRBD1,CASLQDRGKGYGYTF,TGTGCCAGCCTTCAAGACAGGGGAAAGGGCTATGGCTACACCTTC
.,TRBV11-2,16,TRBJ1-4,.,CASSLTWPATNEKLFF,TGTGCCAGCAGCCTCACGTGGCCCGCAACTAATGAAAAACTGTTTTTT
.,TRBV23-1,14,TRBJ1-5,.,CASGSFLSNQPQHF,TGCGCCAGCGGATCATTTCTAAGCAATCAGCCCCAGCATTTT
few,TRBV5-1,14,TRBJ2-1,.,CASSLTGLRDEQFF,TGCGCCAGCAGCCTGACAGGCCTTCGGGATGAGCAGTTCTTC
.,TRBV5-1,13,TRBJ2-1,.,CASSRFGRYEQFF,TGCGCCAGCAGCCGTTTTGGGAGGTATGAGCAGTTCTTC
few,TRBV7-8,14,TRBJ1-4,TRBD1,CASSGTGGDEKLFF,TGTGCCAGCAGCGGTACAGGGGGAGATGAAAAACTGTTTTTT
.,TRBV12-3/TRBV12-4,15,TRBJ2-7,.,CASSSSDRHTYEQYF,TGTGCCAGCAGTTCGTCAGACAGGCACACCTACGAGCAGTACTTC
.,TRBV7-2,14,TRBJ1-5,TRBD1,CASSSDRGVQPQHF,TGTGCCAGCAGCTCTGACAGGGGAGTTCAGCCCCAGCATTTT
.,TRBV5-6,14,TRBJ2-5,.,CASSLGTYQETQYF,TGTGCCAGCAGCCTCGGGACGTATCAAGAGACCCAGTACTTC
.,TRBV27,16,TRBJ2-3,TRBD1,CASSLRTGWESDTQYF,TGTGCCAGCAGTCTCCGGACAGGGTGGGAATCAGATACGCAGTATTTT
.,TRBV5-1,16,TRBJ2-7,TRBD2,CASSWGGRRSPYEQYF,TGCGCCAGCAGCTGGGGCGGGAGGCGGTCCCCCTACGAGCAGTACTTC
.,TRBV30,14,TRBJ1-4,.,CAWAQGSSNEKLFF,TGTGCCTGGGCACAGGGTTCGAGTAATGAAAAACTGTTTTTT
many,TRBV20-1,16,TRBJ2-2,TRBD2,CSARDVLAGGPGELFF,TGCAGTGCTAGAGATGTACTAGCGGGGGGCCCCGGGGAGCTGTTTTTT
.,TRBV9,14,TRBJ1-2,.,CASSPIGQNYGYTF,TGTGCCAGCAGCCCTATCGGACAGAACTATGGCTACACCTTC
few,TRBV19,15,TRBJ1-1,.,CASSIGQALDTEAFF,TGTGCCAGTAGTATAGGACAGGCGCTGGACACTGAAGCTTTCTTT
few,TRBV24-1,18,TRBJ2-1,TRBD2,CATSDSGLAGLQINEQFF,TGTGCCACCAGTGATAGTGGATTAGCGGGCCTCCAGATCAATGAGCAGTTCTTC
many,TRBV9,14,TRBJ1-2,TRBD1,CASSVGQGNYGYTF,TGTGCCAGCAGCGTAGGACAGGGCAACTATGGCTACACCTTC
few,TRBV3-1,13,TRBJ1-2,.,CASSQSSGIFGTF,TGTGCCAGCAGCCAATCTTCCGGGATTTTTGGTACCTTC
many,TRBV7-8,15,TRBJ2-3,.,CASSALPAGTDTQYF,TGTGCCAGCTCCGCCCTTCCAGCGGGCACAGATACGCAGTATTTT